Each of the 10 T cell receptor beta chains below was sequenced from the same sample in a study of blood T cell repertoires in COVID-19. Measured with immunoSEQ multiplex PCR; TCRdb has only the in-frame clones, and not every one. The sample yields approximately 94,000 clones, roughly 90% seen once. Material: peripheral blood. The receptors were sampled from a young man in a cohort sampled during active COVID-19.

This clone showed up just once. V usage is TRBV3-1 (or the pseudogene TRBV3-2) and J usage is TRBJ1-2, with 10 bases that match TRBD1. Trimming took 4 bases from V and 0 from J; bases not matched to a gene: 2. The CDR3 consists of 15 residues. The germline V gene encodes CDR1 LGHDT and CDR2 YNNKEL (reference sequence). CDR3 DNA sequence: TGTGCCAGCAGCCTTGGACAGGGGGCTAACTATGGCTACACCTTC. This translates into CASSLGQGANYGYTF.

The chain is built from TRBV18 and TRBJ2-1, with D perhaps matching TRBD1 (6 bases). Germline V gives CDR1 KGHSH, CDR2 LQKENI. The V end lost 5 bases, the J end lost 4 bases, and 15 bases lay between the germline ends. This CDR3 spans 15 amino acids. CDR3: CASSTGTTKYNEQFF. In DNA, the CDR3 is TGTGCCAGCTCAACCGGGACAACAAAATACAATGAGCAGTTCTTC.

The chain recombines TRBV2 with TRBJ2-6; 7 positions match TRBD1. Germline CDR1 is SNHLY and CDR2 is FYNNEI. The CDR3 is 17 residues long. V dropped 3 bases and J dropped 4; count of bases not matched to a gene: 9. In DNA, the CDR3 is TGTGCCAGCAGTGATGGCAGGGGGATCACCGGGGCCAACGTCCTGACTTTC. It codes for CASSDGRGITGANVLTF.

The chain links TRBV5-5 to TRBJ1-3, with D possibly being TRBD1 (6 bases). V lost 2 bases to trimming and J lost 4 bases, with 13 bases between them. Germline V CDR1 and CDR2: SGHKS, YYEKEE (reference sequence). CDR3 length: 15 amino acids. The CDR3 nucleotides read TGTGCCAGCAGCTTCGACAGGTCACTCGGAAACACCATATATTTT. Its translation: CASSFDRSLGNTIYF.

The genes are TRBV24-1 and TRBJ1-2, with D perhaps matching TRBD1 (5 bases). V lost 3 bases and J lost 4, with 8 bases in between. CDR1 and CDR2 (germline): KGHDR, SFDVKD. CDR3 length equals 13 residues. CDR3 in amino acids: CATSDSRAYGYTF. The CDR3 DNA sequence: TGTGCCACCAGTGATAGCAGGGCCTATGGCTACACCTTC.

J is TRBJ1-5 and V is TRBV6-1, with 7 bases fitting TRBD1. This CDR3 is 15 amino acids long. Trimming cost V 2 bases and J 4 bases; bases outside gene matches: 5. Per germline, CDR1 MNHNS and CDR2 SASEGT. The CDR3 is CASSESWTGNQPQHF. Written as DNA, the CDR3 is TGTGCCAGCAGTGAATCCTGGACAGGTAATCAGCCCCAGCATTTT.

This clone showed up just once. At one of its ends the junction is not consistent with the germline gene, which may arise from a read error. V usage is TRBV6-1 and J usage is TRBJ2-7, with D tentatively TRBD2 (7 bases). Looked up from germline, CDR1 is MNHNS and CDR2 is SASEGT. CDR3 length: 13 amino acids. CDR3 amino acids: CASREGGAYEQYF. The DNA for the CDR3 is TGTGCCAGCAGGGAAGGGGGGGCCTACGAGCAGTACTTC.

The rearrangement uses TRBV28 and TRBJ1-3; 9 bases agree with TRBD1. Germline values: CDR1 MDHEN, CDR2 SYDVKM. V shed 4 bases and J 6 bases; nucleotides not matched to a gene: 13. This CDR3 region has 17 residues. The CDR3 DNA follows: TGTGCCAGCAGTTCCGGAGGGACCGGGACAGGGCCAAACACCATATATTTT. Protein product: CASSSGGTGTGPNTIYF.

This chain joins TRBV5-4 and TRBJ2-7, with D tentatively TRBD1 (5 bases). The CDR3 sequence is 13 residues long. Germline assignment: CDR1 SGHNT and CDR2 YYREEE (reference sequence). The V end was cut by 4 bases, the J end by 1 base, with 9 bases between. The CDR3 DNA reads TGTGCCAGCAGCATTACAGGTTCCTACGAGCAGTACTTC. Amino acids: CASSITGSYEQYF.

The V and J genes are TRBV5-1 and TRBJ2-2; tentative D call: TRBD2 (5 bases). With 0 bases removed from V and 7 bases from J, the gap between germline ends came to 10 bases. This CDR3 spans 14 amino acids. Germline V gene data show CDR1 as SGHRS and CDR2 as YFSETQ. The CDR3 protein is CASSLAGVGGELFF. The CDR3 bases are TGCGCCAGCAGCTTGGCCGGGGTCGGCGGGGAGCTGTTTTTT.